The rows below give T cell receptor beta chains drawn from one sample of a study of T cells in Graves' hyperthyroidism and ophthalmopathy. TCRdb called the multiplex PCR reads again in MiXCR, with one record for every CDR3 protein. The table records hundreds of thousands of distinct CDR3 sequences, 14% to 15% of them present only once. The sequencing sample was made of blood. The receptors shown here come from a woman in her thirties or forties with Graves' ophthalmopathy. Each CDR3 is given with its conserved first and last residue. The D gene is left open where the match is weak. Clone sizes are given selectively: once, few, many, or a class where the clone is expanded.

D gene | J gene | clone size | V gene | CDR3 protein | CDR3 DNA
- | TRBJ1-5 | many | TRBV2 | CASTVNSNQPQHF | TGTGCCAGCACGGTCAATAGCAATCAGCCCCAGCATTTT
- | TRBJ1-1 | once | TRBV20-1 | CSARDPRRAFF | TGCAGTGCTAGAGATCCGAGAAGAGCTTTCTTT
TRBD2 | TRBJ2-7 | - | TRBV5-1 | CASSLFLAGQDEQYF | TGCGCCAGCAGCTTGTTCTTAGCGGGGCAAGACGAGCAGTACTTC
- | TRBJ1-2 | many | TRBV20-1 | CSAGQPSFYYTF | TGCAGTGCTGGGCAACCGTCTTTTTACTACACCTTC
TRBD2 | TRBJ2-5 | few | TRBV9 | CASSIRTSGFLSWETQYF | TGTGCCAGCAGCATCAGGACTAGCGGGTTCCTCTCGTGGGAGACCCAGTACTTC
- | TRBJ1-1 | many | TRBV30 | CAWSQGRTEAFF | TGTGCCTGGAGTCAGGGGAGGACTGAAGCTTTCTTT
- | TRBJ2-7 | many | TRBV20-1 | CSATSGTLIGYEQYF | TGCAGTGCTACTTCCGGGACCCTGATCGGCTACGAGCAGTACTTC
- | TRBJ2-2 | - | TRBV3-1 | CASSRNRLSVGELFF | TGTGCCAGCAGCCGAAACCGGCTATCCGTCGGGGAGCTGTTTTTT
- | TRBJ2-2 | few | TRBV18 | CASSPPGRLNTGELFF | TGTGCCAGCTCACCACCGGGTCGTCTCAACACCGGGGAGCTGTTTTTT
TRBD2 | TRBJ2-2 | few | TRBV5-6 | CASSLVPTSRYTGELFF | TGTGCCAGCAGCTTGGTTCCGACTAGCAGATACACCGGGGAGCTGTTTTTT
- | TRBJ2-7 | many | TRBV29-1 | CSVVAALEQYF | TGCAGCGTTGTCGCAGCGCTTGAGCAGTACTTC
TRBD1 | TRBJ1-2 | many | TRBV7-9 | CASSSPGQGDGYTF | TGTGCCAGCAGCTCCCCGGGACAGGGGGATGGCTACACCTTC
TRBD1 | TRBJ2-7 | few | TRBV6-2/TRBV6-3 | CASSLRTGGANEQYF | TGTGCCAGCAGCCTCCGGACAGGGGGGGCCAACGAGCAGTACTTC
- | TRBJ2-7 | many | TRBV28 | CASTQGLLTYEQYF | TGTGCCAGCACCCAAGGCCTGCTTACCTACGAGCAGTACTTC
- | TRBJ2-3 | few | TRBV11-2 | CASSFFFGERTDTQYF | TGTGCCAGCAGCTTTTTCTTCGGCGAACGGACAGATACGCAGTATTTT
- | TRBJ2-2 | many | TRBV12-3/TRBV12-4 | CASSLLWTEGGELFF | TGTGCCAGCAGTTTACTTTGGACAGAAGGCGGGGAGCTGTTTTTT
- | TRBJ1-2 | - | TRBV4-3 | CASSPEREGGYTF | TGCGCCAGCAGCCCAGAGCGAGAGGGTGGCTACACCTTC
- | TRBJ1-1 | many | TRBV12-3/TRBV12-4 | CASRNQLNTEAFF | TGTGCCAGCAGGAACCAGCTGAACACTGAAGCTTTCTTT
- | TRBJ2-5 | few | TRBV3-1 | CASSQEVRAGETQYF | TGTGCCAGCAGCCAGGAAGTCCGGGCGGGGGAGACCCAGTACTTC
TRBD1 | TRBJ2-7 | many | TRBV7-9 | CASSHRTGDSYEQYF | TGTGCCAGCAGTCATCGGACAGGGGACTCCTACGAGCAGTACTTC
- | TRBJ2-5 | - | TRBV7-8 | CASRGRGFQETQYF | TGTGCCAGCAGGGGAAGGGGCTTTCAAGAGACCCAGTACTTC
TRBD1 | TRBJ1-1 | many | TRBV5-1 | CASSLGLGQGDTEAFF | TGCGCCAGCAGCTTAGGATTGGGACAGGGGGACACTGAAGCTTTCTTT
- | TRBJ2-2 | many | TRBV20-1 | CSASSIDGGELFF | TGCAGTGCTAGCAGTATTGACGGCGGGGAGCTGTTTTTT
- | TRBJ2-2 | many | TRBV4-1 | CASSQSPQTGGELFF | TGCGCCAGCAGCCAATCACCCCAAACGGGCGGGGAGCTGTTTTTT
- | TRBJ2-1 | - | TRBV12-3/TRBV12-4 | CASSSHNEQFF | TGTGCCAGCAGTTCCCACAATGAGCAGTTCTTC
TRBD1 | TRBJ2-7 | many | TRBV6-2/TRBV6-3 | CASSYWATGDPYEQYF | TGTGCCAGCAGTTATTGGGCGACAGGGGACCCCTACGAGCAGTACTTC
TRBD2 | TRBJ2-7 | many | TRBV12-3/TRBV12-4 | CASSFGGSGTYEQYF | TGTGCCAGCAGTTTTGGAGGTAGCGGGACATACGAGCAGTACTTC
- | TRBJ2-3 | many | TRBV19 | CASSMRTDTQYF | TGTGCCAGTAGTATGAGGACAGATACGCAGTATTTT
- | TRBJ2-7 | many | TRBV14 | CASSQADRFYEQYF | TGTGCCAGCAGCCAAGCAGACAGGTTCTACGAGCAGTACTTC
- | TRBJ1-1 | - | TRBV6-5 | CASSYSGTSTDAFF | TGTGCCAGCAGTTACTCAGGGACATCGACCGATGCTTTCTTT
- | TRBJ2-5 | - | TRBV29-1 | CSVERRGQETQYF | TGCAGCGTCGAGAGAAGGGGACAAGAGACCCAGTACTTC
TRBD1 | TRBJ1-2 | many | TRBV7-2 | CASSRGGDRPAGTF | TGTGCCAGCAGTCGGGGCGGGGACAGACCGGCGGGGACCTTC
- | TRBJ1-2 | many | TRBV9 | CASSGQGLYGYTF | TGTGCCAGCAGCGGGCAGGGATTATATGGCTACACCTTC
- | TRBJ2-7 | many | TRBV12-3/TRBV12-4 | CASGLSKGGNEQYF | TGTGCCAGCGGCCTCTCAAAGGGGGGCAACGAGCAGTACTTC
TRBD2 | TRBJ2-2 | few | TRBV19 | CASRGLAGVVVTGELFF | TGTGCCAGTAGGGGACTAGCGGGAGTCGTAGTCACCGGGGAGCTGTTTTTT
- | TRBJ2-5 | - | TRBV24-1 | CATKSAQETQYF | TGTGCCACCAAGTCAGCTCAAGAGACCCAGTACTTC
- | TRBJ2-5 | - | TRBV7-9 | CAGGKETQYF | TGTGCAGGGGGAAAAGAGACCCAGTACTTC
- | TRBJ2-5 | - | TRBV6-1 | CASSPMAYSVQETQYF | TGTGCCAGCAGTCCCATGGCCTATAGCGTCCAAGAGACCCAGTACTTC
TRBD1 | TRBJ2-5 | many | TRBV20-1 | CSAPTRTGRGETQYF | TGCAGTGCTCCAACCAGGACAGGGCGAGGGGAGACCCAGTACTTC
- | TRBJ1-2 | - | TRBV6-1 | CASTGTPEDGYTF | TGTGCCAGCACCGGGACCCCCGAGGACGGCTACACCTTC
- | TRBJ2-1 | many | TRBV6-5 | CASSNIPLARGTNEQFF | TGTGCCAGCAGCAACATTCCCCTAGCAAGGGGCACTAATGAGCAGTTCTTC
TRBD2 | TRBJ2-7 | few | TRBV28 | CASSIRTSGFYEQYF | TGTGCCAGCAGTATCAGGACTAGCGGGTTCTACGAGCAGTACTTC
TRBD1 | TRBJ2-7 | - | TRBV9 | CASSTSGTGFFHEQYF | TGTGCCAGCAGCACTTCCGGGACAGGGTTTTTCCACGAGCAGTACTTC
- | TRBJ2-5 | - | TRBV6-1 | CASSPGGGNEETQYF | TGTGCCAGCAGTCCCGGGGGTGGCAACGAAGAGACCCAGTACTTC
TRBD1 | TRBJ1-3 | many | TRBV27 | CASSVTGTGNGNTIYF | TGTGCCAGCAGTGTTACCGGGACAGGGAACGGAAACACCATATATTTT
- | TRBJ1-2 | many | TRBV15 | CATRVMAGDGYTF | TGTGCCACCCGGGTGATGGCCGGGGATGGCTACACCTTC
TRBD2 | TRBJ2-5 | - | TRBV7-2 | CASSIAGRQETQYF | TGTGCCAGCAGCATAGCGGGGAGGCAAGAGACCCAGTACTTC
- | TRBJ1-5 | many | TRBV6-1 | CASSERVRVGSNQPQHF | TGTGCCAGCAGTGAAAGGGTCCGGGTGGGTAGCAATCAGCCCCAGCATTTT
- | TRBJ1-5 | few | TRBV10-3 | CASQSQEGNQPQHF | TGTGCCTCCCAAAGCCAGGAGGGCAATCAGCCCCAGCATTTT
- | TRBJ2-7 | many | TRBV28 | CASSGLSSYEQYF | TGTGCCAGCAGTGGACTTAGCTCCTACGAGCAGTACTTC
- | TRBJ1-5 | many | TRBV2 | CATRSGNNQPQHF | TGTGCCACCAGGAGCGGTAACAATCAGCCCCAGCATTTT
- | TRBJ2-5 | - | TRBV12-3/TRBV12-4 | CASSFLSAQYF | TGTGCCAGCAGTTTCCTCTCGGCCCAGTACTTC
TRBD2 | TRBJ2-4 | many | TRBV6-2/TRBV6-3 | CASSTSGLNIQYF | TGTGCCAGCAGTACTAGCGGGTTAAACATTCAGTACTTC
TRBD1 | TRBJ2-7 | many | TRBV5-1 | CASSLGDRVTSYEQYF | TGCGCCAGCAGCTTGGGGGACAGGGTAACGTCCTACGAGCAGTACTTC
TRBD2 | TRBJ2-7 | few | TRBV6-5 | CASNLAGGPYEQYF | TGTGCCAGCAATTTAGCGGGAGGGCCTTACGAGCAGTACTTC
- | TRBJ2-7 | many | TRBV18 | CASSRSENSEQYF | TGTGCCAGCTCACGTAGCGAAAACTCCGAGCAGTACTTC
TRBD2 | TRBJ2-5 | - | TRBV12-3/TRBV12-4 | CASSFSGGRGRKTQYF | TGTGCCAGCAGTTTCTCTGGCGGGAGGGGAAGGAAGACCCAGTACTTC